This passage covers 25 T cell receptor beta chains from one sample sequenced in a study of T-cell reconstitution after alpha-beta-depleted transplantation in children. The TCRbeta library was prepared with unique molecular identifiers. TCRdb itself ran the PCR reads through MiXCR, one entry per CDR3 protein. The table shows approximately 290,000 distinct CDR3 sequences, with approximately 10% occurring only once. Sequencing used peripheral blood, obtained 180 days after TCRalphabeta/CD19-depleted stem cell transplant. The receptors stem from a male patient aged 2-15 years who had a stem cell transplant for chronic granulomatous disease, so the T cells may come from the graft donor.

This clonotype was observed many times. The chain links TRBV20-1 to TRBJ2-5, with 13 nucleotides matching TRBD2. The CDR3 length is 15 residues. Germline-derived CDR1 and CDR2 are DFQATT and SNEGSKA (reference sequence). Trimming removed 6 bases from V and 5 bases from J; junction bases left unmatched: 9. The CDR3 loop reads CSADGLAGEWETQYF. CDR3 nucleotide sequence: TGCAGTGCGGATGGACTAGCGGGAGAGTGGGAGACCCAGTACTTC.

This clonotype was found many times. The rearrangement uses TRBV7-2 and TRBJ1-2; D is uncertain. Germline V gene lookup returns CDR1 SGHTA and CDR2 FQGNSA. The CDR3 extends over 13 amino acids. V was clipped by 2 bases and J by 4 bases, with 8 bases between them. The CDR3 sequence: CASSLLGSYGYTF. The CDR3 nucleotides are TGTGCCAGCAGCTTACTAGGGAGCTATGGCTACACCTTC.

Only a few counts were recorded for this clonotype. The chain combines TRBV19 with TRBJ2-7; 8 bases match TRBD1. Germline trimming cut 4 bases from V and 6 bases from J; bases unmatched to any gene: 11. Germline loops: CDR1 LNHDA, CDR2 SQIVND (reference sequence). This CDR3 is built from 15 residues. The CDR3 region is CASSTDRGSTVEQYF. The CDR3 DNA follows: TGTGCCAGTAGTACCGACAGGGGATCGACCGTCGAGCAGTACTTC.

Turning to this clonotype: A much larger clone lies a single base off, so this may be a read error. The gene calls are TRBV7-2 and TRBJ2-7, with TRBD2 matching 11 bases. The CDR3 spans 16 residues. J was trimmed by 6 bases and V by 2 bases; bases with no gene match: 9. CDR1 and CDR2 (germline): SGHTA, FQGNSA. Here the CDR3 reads CASSLMSSGGACEQYF. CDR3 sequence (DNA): TGTGCCAGCAGCTTAATGAGTAGCGGGGGGGCCTGCGAGCAGTACTTC.

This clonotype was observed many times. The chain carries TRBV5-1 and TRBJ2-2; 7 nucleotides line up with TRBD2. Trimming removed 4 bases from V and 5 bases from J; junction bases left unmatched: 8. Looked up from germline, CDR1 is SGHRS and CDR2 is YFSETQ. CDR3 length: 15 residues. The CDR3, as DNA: TGCGCCAGCAGCGGTACTAGCGTGGGGACCGGGGAGCTGTTTTTT. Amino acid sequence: CASSGTSVGTGELFF.

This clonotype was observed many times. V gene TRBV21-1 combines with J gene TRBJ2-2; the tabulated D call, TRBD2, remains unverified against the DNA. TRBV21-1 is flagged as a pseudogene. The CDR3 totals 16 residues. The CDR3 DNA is TGTGCCAGCAGCTATAGACTAGCGCGGAACACCGGGGAGCTGTTTTTT. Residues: CASSYRLARNTGELFF.

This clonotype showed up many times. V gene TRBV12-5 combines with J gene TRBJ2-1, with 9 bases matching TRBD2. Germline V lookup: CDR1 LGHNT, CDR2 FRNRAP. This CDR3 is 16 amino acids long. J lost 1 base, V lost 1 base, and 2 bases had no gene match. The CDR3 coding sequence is TGTGCTAGTGGTTTGGGTGCGGGAGGGTCCTACAATGAGCAGTTCTTC. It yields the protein CASGLGAGGSYNEQFF.

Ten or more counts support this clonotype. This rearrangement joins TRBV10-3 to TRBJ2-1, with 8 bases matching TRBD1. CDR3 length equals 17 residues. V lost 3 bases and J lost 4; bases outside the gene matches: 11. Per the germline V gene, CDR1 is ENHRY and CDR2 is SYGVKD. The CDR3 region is CAISDNLGQGLYNEQFF. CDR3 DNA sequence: TGTGCCATCAGTGACAATTTAGGACAGGGCTTGTACAATGAGCAGTTCTTC.

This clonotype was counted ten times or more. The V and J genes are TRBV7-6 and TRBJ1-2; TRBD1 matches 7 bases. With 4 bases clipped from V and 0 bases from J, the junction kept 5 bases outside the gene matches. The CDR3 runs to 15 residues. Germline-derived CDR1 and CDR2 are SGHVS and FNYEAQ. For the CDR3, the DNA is TGTGCCAGCAGCTCGAGACAGGGTACTAACTATGGCTACACCTTC. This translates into CASSSRQGTNYGYTF.

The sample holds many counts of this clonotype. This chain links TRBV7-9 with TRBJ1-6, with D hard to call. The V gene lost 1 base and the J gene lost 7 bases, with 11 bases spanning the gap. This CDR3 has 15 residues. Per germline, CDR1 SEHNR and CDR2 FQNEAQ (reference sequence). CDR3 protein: CASSLVGQRNSPLHF. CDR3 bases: TGTGCCAGCAGCTTAGTTGGCCAGAGAAATTCACCCCTCCACTTT.

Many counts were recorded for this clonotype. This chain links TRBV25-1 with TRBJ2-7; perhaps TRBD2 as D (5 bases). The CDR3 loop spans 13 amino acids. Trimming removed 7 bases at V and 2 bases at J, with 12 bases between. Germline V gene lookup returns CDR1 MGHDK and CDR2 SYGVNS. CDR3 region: CASKGGGTYEQYF. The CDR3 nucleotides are TGTGCCAGCAAAGGAGGCGGCACCTACGAGCAGTACTTC.

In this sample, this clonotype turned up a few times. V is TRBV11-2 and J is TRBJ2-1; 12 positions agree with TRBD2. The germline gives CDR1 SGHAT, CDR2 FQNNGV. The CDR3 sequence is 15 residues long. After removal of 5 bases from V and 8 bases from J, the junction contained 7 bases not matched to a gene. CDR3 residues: CASSPTSGSPHEQFF. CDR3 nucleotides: TGTGCCAGCAGCCCGACTAGCGGGAGCCCACATGAGCAGTTCTTC.

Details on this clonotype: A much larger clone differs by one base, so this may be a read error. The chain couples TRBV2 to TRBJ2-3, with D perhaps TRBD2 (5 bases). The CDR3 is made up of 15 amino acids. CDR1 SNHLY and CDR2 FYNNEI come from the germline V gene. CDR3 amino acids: CASSLGLGNGDTQSF. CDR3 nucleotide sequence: TGTGCCAGCAGCCTCGGACTGGGGAACGGGGATACGCAGTCTTTT.

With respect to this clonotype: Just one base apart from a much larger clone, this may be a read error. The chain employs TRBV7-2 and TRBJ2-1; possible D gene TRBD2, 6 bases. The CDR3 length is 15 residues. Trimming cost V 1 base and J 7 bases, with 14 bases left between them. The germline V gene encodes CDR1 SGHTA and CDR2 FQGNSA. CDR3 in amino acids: CASSLVGGVVNEQFF. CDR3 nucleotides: TGTGCCAGCAGCTTAGTGGGGGGAGTGGTTAATGAGCAGTTCTTC.

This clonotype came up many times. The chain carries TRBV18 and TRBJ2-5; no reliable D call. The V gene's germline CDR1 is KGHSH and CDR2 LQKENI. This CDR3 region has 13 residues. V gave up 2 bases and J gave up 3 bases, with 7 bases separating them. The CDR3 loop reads CASSPWTKETQYF. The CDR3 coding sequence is TGTGCCAGCTCACCATGGACGAAAGAGACCCAGTACTTC.

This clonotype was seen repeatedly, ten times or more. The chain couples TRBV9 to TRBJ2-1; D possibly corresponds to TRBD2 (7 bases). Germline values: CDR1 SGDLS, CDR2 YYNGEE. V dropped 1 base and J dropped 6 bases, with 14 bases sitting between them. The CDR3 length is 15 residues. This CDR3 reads CASSVWGGGPNEQFF. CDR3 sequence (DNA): TGTGCCAGCAGCGTATGGGGGGGGGGCCCCAATGAGCAGTTCTTC.

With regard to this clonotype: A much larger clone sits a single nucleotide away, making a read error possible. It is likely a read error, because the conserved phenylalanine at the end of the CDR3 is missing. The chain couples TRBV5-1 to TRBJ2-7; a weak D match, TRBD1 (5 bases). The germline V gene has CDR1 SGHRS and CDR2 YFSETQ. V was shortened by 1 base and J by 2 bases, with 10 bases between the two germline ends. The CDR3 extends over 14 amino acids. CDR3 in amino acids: CASSLSRVTYEQYS. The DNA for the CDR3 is TGCGCCAGCAGCTTGAGCAGGGTCACCTACGAGCAGTACTCC.

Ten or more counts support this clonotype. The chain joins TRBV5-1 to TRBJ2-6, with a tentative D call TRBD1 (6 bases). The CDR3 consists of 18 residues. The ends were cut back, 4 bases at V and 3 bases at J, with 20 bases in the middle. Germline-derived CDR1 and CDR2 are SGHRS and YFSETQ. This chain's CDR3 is CASSNNRVLQDGANVLTF. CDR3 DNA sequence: TGCGCCAGCAGCAACAACAGGGTATTACAAGATGGGGCCAACGTCCTGACTTTC.

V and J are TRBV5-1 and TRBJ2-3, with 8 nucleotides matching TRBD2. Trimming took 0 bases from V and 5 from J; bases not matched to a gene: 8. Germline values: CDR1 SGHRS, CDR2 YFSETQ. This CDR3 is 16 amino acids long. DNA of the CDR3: TGCGCCAGCAGCTTGGCGGGAGGGCTGGTGGAAGATACGCAGTATTTT. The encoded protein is CASSLAGGLVEDTQYF.

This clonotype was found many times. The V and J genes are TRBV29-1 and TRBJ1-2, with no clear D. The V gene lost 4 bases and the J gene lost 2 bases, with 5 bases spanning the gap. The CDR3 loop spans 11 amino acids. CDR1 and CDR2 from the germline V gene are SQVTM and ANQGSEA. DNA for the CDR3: TGCAGCGTTGGACTGAACTATGGCTACACCTTC. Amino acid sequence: CSVGLNYGYTF.

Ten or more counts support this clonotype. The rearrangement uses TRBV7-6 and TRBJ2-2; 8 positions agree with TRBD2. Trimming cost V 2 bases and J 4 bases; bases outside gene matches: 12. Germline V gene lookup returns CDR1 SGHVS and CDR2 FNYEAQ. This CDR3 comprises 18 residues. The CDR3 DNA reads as TGTGCCAGCAGCTTAAATCGGGGAGCGGGAGTTGGCACCGGGGAGCTGTTTTTT. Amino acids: CASSLNRGAGVGTGELFF. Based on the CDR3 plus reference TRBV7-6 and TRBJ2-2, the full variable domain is GAGVSQSPRYKVTKRGQDVALRCDPISGHVSLYWYRQALGQGPEFLTYFNYEAQQDKSGLPNDRFSAERPEGSISTLTIQRTEQRDSAMYRCASSLNRGAGVGTGELFFGEGSRLTVL.

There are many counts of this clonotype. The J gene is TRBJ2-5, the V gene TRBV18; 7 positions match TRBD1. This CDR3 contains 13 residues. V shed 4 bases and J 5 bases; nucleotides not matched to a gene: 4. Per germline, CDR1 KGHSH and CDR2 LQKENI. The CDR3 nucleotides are TGTGCCAGCTCACAGACAGGGCCGGAGACCCAGTACTTC. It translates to CASSQTGPETQYF.

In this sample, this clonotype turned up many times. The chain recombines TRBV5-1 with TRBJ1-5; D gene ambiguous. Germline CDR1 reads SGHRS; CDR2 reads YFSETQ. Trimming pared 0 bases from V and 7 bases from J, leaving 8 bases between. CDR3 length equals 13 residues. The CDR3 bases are TGCGCCAGCAGCTTGGAAGGGATGCAGCCCCAGCATTTT. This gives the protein CASSLEGMQPQHF. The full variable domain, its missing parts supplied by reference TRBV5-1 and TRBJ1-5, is KAGVTQTPRYLIKTRGQQVTLSCSPISGHRSVSWYQQTPGQGLQFLFEYFSETQRNKGNFPGRFSGRQFSNSRSEMNVSTLELGDSALYLCASSLEGMQPQHFGDGTRLSIL.

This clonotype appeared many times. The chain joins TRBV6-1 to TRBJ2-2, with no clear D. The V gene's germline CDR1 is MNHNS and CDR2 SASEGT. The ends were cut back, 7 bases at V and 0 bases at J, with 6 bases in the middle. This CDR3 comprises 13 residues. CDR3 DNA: TGTGCCAGCACAGCAGCGAACACCGGGGAGCTGTTTTTT. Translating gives CASTAANTGELFF.

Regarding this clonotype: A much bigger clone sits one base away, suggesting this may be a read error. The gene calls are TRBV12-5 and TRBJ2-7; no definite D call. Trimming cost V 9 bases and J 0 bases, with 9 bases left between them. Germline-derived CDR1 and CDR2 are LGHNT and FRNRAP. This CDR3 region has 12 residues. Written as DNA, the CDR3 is TGTGCTAGAGGCCACAACTCCTACGAGCAGTACTTC. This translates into CARGHNSYEQYF.